Following are 27 T cell receptor beta chains from one sample sequenced in a study of shared clonotypes between healthy human individuals. Produced via immunoSEQ multiplex PCR; TCRdb's table is partial and in-frame only. The data contain 550,000 to 850,000 clones, approximately 72% of them singletons. Sequencing was carried out using memory CD4+ T cells sorted from blood. Specified subset: CD45RA-negative fraction. All receptors come from a woman younger than 45 in good health.

For this clone: This may arise from a read error, as a much more abundant clone is one base away. The rearrangement joins TRBV6-6 to TRBJ1-5; perhaps TRBD1 as D (5 bases). V gave up 6 bases and J gave up 0 bases, with 6 bases separating them. Germline V lookup: CDR1 MNHNY, CDR2 SVGAGI (reference sequence). The CDR3 is made up of 13 amino acids. This CDR3 is CASRGDSNQPQHF. Here the CDR3 DNA reads TGTGCCAGCAGGGGGGATAGCAATCAGCCCCAGCATTTT.

As concerns this clone: The sample carries other DNA sequences with the same CDR3. The chain joins TRBV7-2 to TRBJ1-6, with 8 bases fitting TRBD1. The J segment lost 6 bases and the V segment lost 1 base, leaving 2 bases of the junction unmatched. The CDR3 spans 15 residues. The germline gives CDR1 SGHTA, CDR2 FQGNSA. CDR3 residues: CASSLDQGANSPLHF. CDR3 DNA: TGTGCCAGCAGCTTAGATCAGGGGGCTAATTCACCCCTCCACTTT. The full variable domain, in which reference TRBV7-2 and TRBJ1-6 provide the parts outside the CDR3, is GAGVSQSPSNKVTEKGKDVELRCDPISGHTALYWYRQSLGQGLEFLIYFQGNSAPDKSGLPSDRFSAERTGGSVSTLTIQRTQQEDSAVYLCASSLDQGANSPLHFGNGTRLTVT.

The rearrangement joins TRBV19 to TRBJ2-7; D not certain. The germline V gene has CDR1 LNHDA and CDR2 SQIVND (reference sequence). The CDR3 spans 14 residues. Deletions cut 3 bases from V and 2 bases from J, with 11 bases between. The CDR3 DNA sequence: TGTGCCAGTAGTATGGGCGGAATAGCCTACGAGCAGTACTTC. Amino acids: CASSMGGIAYEQYF.

The chain recombines TRBV28 with TRBJ2-7; the D is unclear. The CDR3 consists of 12 residues. Germline values: CDR1 MDHEN, CDR2 SYDVKM. V lost 5 bases, J lost 6 bases, and 11 bases lay in between. The CDR3 spells CASSTSLLEQYF. The CDR3 DNA sequence: TGTGCCAGCAGTACATCTCTTCTCGAGCAGTACTTC.

The chain carries TRBV5-4 and TRBJ2-7; 9 nucleotides align to TRBD1. The CDR3 is made up of 16 amino acids. The germline V gene encodes CDR1 SGHNT and CDR2 YYREEE (reference sequence). After removal of 5 bases from V and 7 bases from J, the junction contained 16 bases not matched to a gene. Here the CDR3 DNA reads TGTGCCAGCAGTTTCTACAGACAGGGGGTGAGGGTAGAGCAGTACTTC. Translating gives CASSFYRQGVRVEQYF.

V gene TRBV12-5 combines with J gene TRBJ2-1; 10 bases line up with TRBD2. The V and J ends lost 2 bases and 6 bases, in that order; junction bases with no gene match: 4. The CDR3 totals 15 residues. Germline values: CDR1 LGHNT, CDR2 FRNRAP. The CDR3 region has the DNA TGTGCTAGTGGTTTGACTAGCGGGATGGGCAATGAGCAGTTCTTC. Protein product: CASGLTSGMGNEQFF.

The chain combines TRBV6-1 with TRBJ2-2; D possibly uses TRBD1 or TRBD2 (6 bases each). Germline-derived CDR1 and CDR2 are MNHNS and SASEGT. The CDR3 extends over 14 amino acids. Trimming stripped 6 bases from V and 3 bases from J, with 11 bases between. CDR3 region: CASRVRGDTGELFF. Here the CDR3 DNA reads TGTGCCAGCAGGGTTAGGGGGGACACCGGGGAGCTGTTTTTT.

The genes are TRBV6-1 and TRBJ2-5; 7 bases are shared with TRBD1. The CDR3 has 14 residues. Per germline, CDR1 MNHNS and CDR2 SASEGT. V dropped 6 bases and J dropped 3; count of bases not matched to a gene: 7. CDR3 amino acids: CASSLDRNKETQYF. The CDR3 DNA reads as TGTGCCAGCAGCCTGGACAGGAATAAAGAGACCCAGTACTTC.

This clone appeared many times. This rearrangement joins TRBV6-4 to TRBJ2-3; D possibly uses TRBD1 or TRBD2 (5 bases each). Germline V gene lookup returns CDR1 MRHNA and CDR2 SNTAGT. CDR3 length equals 14 residues. With 3 bases removed from V and 2 bases from J, the gap between germline ends came to 9 bases. CDR3 DNA sequence: TGTGCCAGCAGTGAGGGACCGCTCACAGATACGCAGTATTTT. Translation gives CASSEGPLTDTQYF.

V usage is TRBV25-1 and J usage is TRBJ1-1; 8 bases align to TRBD1. Trimming at V came to 8 bases and at J to 2 bases, leaving 16 bases not matched to a gene. The CDR3 sequence is 17 residues long. CDR1 MGHDK and CDR2 SYGVNS come from the germline V gene. Here the CDR3 reads CASEGPGGLTSNTEAFF. DNA of the CDR3: TGTGCCAGCGAAGGGCCAGGGGGCCTTACCTCCAACACTGAAGCTTTCTTT.

The chain links TRBV18 to TRBJ1-3; the D gene is possibly TRBD1 (5 bases). The V end lost 0 bases, the J end lost 0 bases, and 9 bases lay between the germline ends. CDR3 length equals 16 residues. Germline V lookup: CDR1 KGHSH, CDR2 LQKENI. The CDR3 loop reads CASSPPGTNSGNTIYF. CDR3 bases: TGTGCCAGCTCACCACCGGGGACCAACTCTGGAAACACCATATATTTT.

The sample holds a few counts of this clone. The chain has TRBV11-2 and TRBJ2-3, with 9 bases matching TRBD2. Germline assignment: CDR1 SGHAT and CDR2 FQNNGV. V shed 5 bases and J 2 bases; nucleotides not matched to a gene: 5. The CDR3 covers 15 residues. The CDR3 DNA is TGTGCCAGCAGCCCAGCGGGAGGTCTCACAGATACGCAGTATTTT. Translating gives CASSPAGGLTDTQYF.

This rearrangement joins TRBV7-8 to TRBJ2-3, with no clear D. V lost 6 bases and J lost 5, with 18 bases in between. This CDR3 is 15 amino acids long. Germline V gene lookup returns CDR1 SGHVS and CDR2 FQNEAQ. The CDR3 reads CASRGFYANQDTQYF. For the CDR3, the DNA is TGTGCCAGCAGAGGATTCTATGCTAATCAAGATACGCAGTATTTT.

V is TRBV11-3 and J is TRBJ2-1; 9 nucleotides align to TRBD1. Germline CDR1 reads SGHNT; CDR2 reads YENEEA. Unmatched junction bases numbered 8, after V lost 0 bases and J lost 8 bases. The CDR3 runs 16 residues. For the CDR3, the DNA is TGTGCCAGCAGCTTAGAGGTGGGACAGGGTCCCCATGAGCAGTTCTTC. Translating it yields CASSLEVGQGPHEQFF. Full variable domain (missing parts from reference TRBV11-3 and TRBJ2-1): EAGVVQSPRYKIIEKKQPVAFWCNPISGHNTLYWYLQNLGQGPELLIRYENEEAVDDSQLPKDRFSAERLKGVDSTLKIQPAELGDSAVYLCASSLEVGQGPHEQFFGPGTRLTVL.

The chain has TRBV4-1 and TRBJ1-4; tentative D call: TRBD1 (5 bases). The CDR3 has 16 residues. Trimming left V 1 base short and J 2 bases short, with 11 bases between. Germline loops: CDR1 MGHRA, CDR2 YSYEKL. The CDR3 DNA reads TGCGCCAGCAGCCAAGTCGGGGGTCTGACTAATGAAAAACTGTTTTTT. Its protein is CASSQVGGLTNEKLFF.

Notes on this clone: Mismatch with germline at one junction end may stem from a read error. The rearrangement uses TRBV27 and TRBJ2-7, with D tentatively TRBD2 (6 bases). The CDR3 extends over 15 amino acids. Germline CDR1 reads MNHEY; CDR2 reads SMNVEV (reference sequence). The CDR3 reads CASSPGTETGPQQRF. The CDR3 DNA sequence: TGTGCCAGCAGTCCCGGGACTGAGACGGGTCCTCAACAGCGATTC.

The gene calls are TRBV11-2 and TRBJ2-4, with D perhaps TRBD1 (6 bases). Germline V gene lookup returns CDR1 SGHAT and CDR2 FQNNGV. Trimming left V 5 bases short and J 0 bases short, with 14 bases between. This CDR3 contains 16 residues. In DNA, the CDR3 is TGTGCCAGCAGCCTAACAGGGACCCTAGCCAAAAACATTCAGTACTTC. This gives the protein CASSLTGTLAKNIQYF.

This clone occurred once. The chain couples TRBV19 to TRBJ2-7, with a weak D call TRBD2 (6 bases). The V gene's germline CDR1 is LNHDA and CDR2 SQIVND (reference sequence). V lost 5 bases, J lost 3 bases, and 17 bases lay in between. The CDR3 covers 15 residues. CDR3 residues: CASSPPEGLYYEQYF. CDR3 nucleotide sequence: TGTGCCAGTAGTCCTCCCGAAGGACTATACTACGAGCAGTACTTC.

The chain recombines TRBV7-9 with TRBJ1-2; maybe TRBD1 (6 bases). Between the trimmed V and J ends, which lost 10 bases and 5 bases, there was a span of 23 bases. Germline V gives CDR1 SEHNR, CDR2 FQNEAQ (reference sequence). This CDR3 contains 15 residues. The CDR3 spells CATRNTGTNGYGYTF. DNA of the CDR3: TGTGCCACCCGAAATACCGGGACAAATGGATATGGCTACACCTTC.

The sample holds a few counts of this clone. The chain carries TRBV6-6 and TRBJ2-7, with 11 bases identical to TRBD2. Germline CDR1 is MNHNY and CDR2 is SVGAGI (reference sequence). V was clipped by 6 bases and J by 5 bases; unmatched bases: 9. The CDR3 has 15 amino acids. The CDR3 is CASSRTSGRGDEQYF. The DNA for the CDR3 is TGTGCCAGCAGCCGAACTAGCGGGAGAGGGGACGAGCAGTACTTC.

The chain has TRBV7-8 and TRBJ1-1, with a weak D call TRBD1 (5 bases). The CDR3 consists of 15 residues. V lost 1 base, J lost 3 bases, and 12 bases lay in between. Germline CDR1 SGHVS, CDR2 FQNEAQ. In nucleotides, the CDR3 is TGTGCCAGCAGCTTAGTTGGGGGGTTTTACACTGAAGCTTTCTTT. This encodes CASSLVGGFYTEAFF.

This clone was observed once. The junction does not match germline at one end; this may be a read error. The rearrangement joins TRBV19 to TRBJ2-3; the D gene is possibly TRBD2 (6 bases). The CDR3 sequence is 14 residues long. The germline CDR1 and CDR2 sequences are LNHDA and SQIVND (reference sequence). CDR3 sequence: CTSRERAITDTQYF. DNA for the CDR3: TGTACCAGTCGGGAGCGGGCTATCACAGATACGCAGTATTTT.

The V call is TRBV4-1, the J call TRBJ2-7; 11 bases align to TRBD2. V was clipped by 4 bases and J by 2 bases; unmatched bases: 16. Germline V gives CDR1 MGHRA, CDR2 YSYEKL. There are 19 residues in the CDR3. The CDR3 loop reads CASSRTKRSGLAATYEQYF. The CDR3 nucleotides read TGCGCCAGCAGCCGAACAAAAAGGTCGGGACTAGCGGCCACCTACGAGCAGTACTTC.

V gene TRBV5-4 combines with J gene TRBJ1-1, with 7 bases matching TRBD1. Germline V gene lookup returns CDR1 SGHNT and CDR2 YYREEE (reference sequence). The CDR3 extends over 14 amino acids. V lost 5 bases and J lost 2; bases outside the gene matches: 6. CDR3 protein: CASRVQGLNTEAFF. The CDR3 nucleotides are TGTGCCAGCAGGGTACAGGGGCTAAACACTGAAGCTTTCTTT.

The rearrangement joins TRBV5-4 to TRBJ2-1, with D unresolved. The CDR3 covers 13 residues. Trimming removed 1 base from V and 9 bases from J, with 11 bases in between. Looked up from germline, CDR1 is SGHNT and CDR2 is YYREEE (reference sequence). This CDR3 reads CASSLNVGSEQFF. The DNA for the CDR3 is TGTGCCAGCAGCTTGAACGTAGGAAGTGAGCAGTTCTTC.

Here the CDR3 DNA reads TGTGCCAGCAGCCAAGGGGGGGTAGGACATGAGCAGTTCTTC. Protein: CASSQGGVGHEQFF. The chain joins TRBV14 to TRBJ2-1, with TRBD2 as a possible D gene (6 bases). This CDR3 is 14 amino acids long. V was pared by 1 base and J by 8 bases, with 12 bases between. Germline V gives CDR1 SGHDN, CDR2 FVKESK.

V is TRBV11-2 and J is TRBJ2-3; 10 bases are shared with TRBD2. The CDR3 covers 16 residues. The germline gives CDR1 SGHAT, CDR2 FQNNGV. The V segment lost 6 bases and the J segment 6 bases; nucleotides outside the gene matches: 12. The CDR3 DNA is TGTGCCAGCAGATCGCTAGCGGGAGAAGTCTCGGATACGCAGTATTTT. This codes for CASRSLAGEVSDTQYF.